These 14 T cell receptor beta chains originate from one sample sequenced in a study of blood T cell repertoires in COVID-19. Clones were sequenced by immunoSEQ multiplex PCR, and TCRdb holds only the in-frame ones, with some missing. The data contain 310,000 or so clones, 75% to 90% of them singletons. Source material: peripheral blood. The receptor source for this set is a woman aged 50 to 60 who had recovered from COVID-19.

CDR3 bases: TGTGCCAGCACCACCAGGGGCGGGAGCCCCTACGAGCAGTACTTC. Its protein product is CASTTRGGSPYEQYF. This chain connects TRBV5-5 to TRBJ2-7; a possible D gene is TRBD2 (7 bases). Germline V gene sequence: CDR1 SGHKS, CDR2 YYEKEE (reference sequence). The CDR3 extends over 15 amino acids. Trimming removed 6 bases from V and 2 bases from J, with 18 bases in between.

The chain carries TRBV11-2 and TRBJ1-1; 7 bases are a match to TRBD1. Looked up from germline, CDR1 is SGHAT and CDR2 is FQNNGV. Trimming at V came to 1 base and at J to 8 bases, leaving 10 bases not matched to a gene. The CDR3 has 15 residues. CDR3 residues: CASSLALSGTEEAFF. The CDR3 nucleotides read TGTGCCAGCAGCTTAGCCCTATCCGGGACAGAGGAAGCTTTCTTT.

The chain uses TRBV2 and TRBJ2-2, with D possibly being TRBD2 (5 bases). This CDR3 contains 13 residues. V dropped 6 bases and J dropped 3 bases, with 8 bases sitting between them. From germline, CDR1 is SNHLY and CDR2 FYNNEI. This CDR3 reads CASRARDTGELFF. The CDR3 region has the DNA TGTGCCAGCAGGGCGCGGGACACCGGGGAGCTGTTTTTT.

This clone is a singleton in its sample. In DNA, the CDR3 is TGTGCCAGCAGTTTATACCCTTGGGGGGGACTTAATGAAAAACTGTTTTTT. Translated: CASSLYPWGGLNEKLFF. The chain links TRBV27 to TRBJ1-4, with a weak D call TRBD1 (5 bases). CDR3 length equals 17 residues. V dropped 1 base and J dropped 4 bases, with 16 bases sitting between them. The germline CDR1 and CDR2 sequences are MNHEY and SMNVEV (reference sequence).

The V call is TRBV19, the J call TRBJ1-1; D perhaps matches TRBD1 (5 bases). CDR3 size: 14 residues. With 5 bases removed from V and 10 bases from J, the gap between germline ends came to 20 bases. Germline V gives CDR1 LNHDA, CDR2 SQIVND (reference sequence). As DNA, the CDR3 is TGTGCCAGTAGTTTCTCGGATGGGGGGAACCGAGCTTTCTTT. This codes for CASSFSDGGNRAFF.

The V and J genes are TRBV9 and TRBJ1-1; D not certain. Trimming stripped 7 bases from V and 0 bases from J, with 7 bases between. The CDR3 contains 12 residues. Germline-derived CDR1 and CDR2 are SGDLS and YYNGEE. As DNA, the CDR3 is TGTGCCAGCGGAGGAGTGAACACTGAAGCTTTCTTT. Protein product: CASGGVNTEAFF.

The J gene is TRBJ2-7, the V gene TRBV7-9, with 9 bases lining up with TRBD1. J lost 4 bases, V lost 3 bases, and 4 bases had no gene match. The CDR3 sequence is 14 residues long. Germline CDR1 SEHNR, CDR2 FQNEAQ (reference sequence). This chain's CDR3 is CASSFTGGGYEQYF. The CDR3, as DNA: TGTGCCAGCAGCTTTACAGGGGGCGGGTACGAGCAGTACTTC.

V and J are TRBV18 and TRBJ2-5, with TRBD1 matching over 10 bases. This CDR3 is built from 16 residues. Germline trimming cut 3 bases from V and 3 bases from J; bases unmatched to any gene: 7. CDR1 is KGHSH, CDR2 LQKENI, per germline. The CDR3 DNA is TGTGCCAGCTCACCCCTAGACAGGGGGCGCGAAGAGACCCAGTACTTC. Translated, it gives CASSPLDRGREETQYF.

The chain uses TRBV2 and TRBJ2-7; 9 bases are a match to TRBD1. The V and J ends lost 7 bases and 4 bases, in that order; junction bases with no gene match: 8. This CDR3 region has 14 residues. Germline V CDR1 and CDR2: SNHLY, FYNNEI. The CDR3 nucleotides are TGTGCCAGCAACCCCGGGACAGGGAAATACGAGCAGTACTTC. It codes for CASNPGTGKYEQYF.

This chain joins TRBV19 and TRBJ1-2, with TRBD1 identical over 7 bases. The CDR3 contains 15 residues. J lost 4 bases, V lost 7 bases, and 12 bases had no gene match. Germline V gives CDR1 LNHDA, CDR2 SQIVND (reference sequence). CDR3 nucleotides: TGTGCCAGTACAGGAGAGGGGGCGCTCGGCTATGGCTACACCTTC. Amino acid sequence: CASTGEGALGYGYTF.

This clone was seen just once. The chain is built from TRBV10-3 and TRBJ1-3; TRBD1 might be the D (6 bases). Between the trimmed V and J ends, which lost 3 bases and 0 bases, there was a span of 12 bases. Germline V gene sequence: CDR1 ENHRY, CDR2 SYGVKD. This CDR3 region has 16 residues. The DNA for the CDR3 is TGTGCCATCAGTGACGACAGGAGCTCCTCTGGAAACACCATATATTTT. This gives the protein CAISDDRSSSGNTIYF.

The V gene is TRBV3-1 (or the pseudogene TRBV3-2), the J gene TRBJ2-7; D is undetermined. CDR1 is LGHDT and CDR2 is YNNKEL in the germline V gene (reference sequence). The CDR3 loop spans 12 amino acids. V lost 1 base to trimming and J lost 2 bases, with 3 bases between them. The CDR3 DNA reads as TGTGCCAGCAGCCAAGGGCCCTACGAGCAGTACTTC. This gives the protein CASSQGPYEQYF.

In its sample, this clone was seen once. The chain joins TRBV3-1 (or the pseudogene TRBV3-2) to TRBJ2-2; TRBD1 matches 7 bases. The CDR3 sequence is 17 residues long. After removal of 3 bases from V and 0 bases from J, the junction contained 7 bases not matched to a gene. CDR1 and CDR2 (germline): LGHDT, YNNKEL (reference sequence). The CDR3 spells CASSHRGQDSNTGELFF. The CDR3 nucleotides are TGTGCCAGCAGCCACCGCGGACAGGATTCGAACACCGGGGAGCTGTTTTTT.

The genes are TRBV27 and TRBJ2-1; possibly TRBD2 for D (5 bases). V lost 5 bases and J lost 10, with 15 bases in between. Germline loops: CDR1 MNHEY, CDR2 SMNVEV (reference sequence). The CDR3 runs 13 residues. The CDR3 region has the DNA TGTGCCAGCAGTCGTCGGACTCAAAGGGAGCAGTTCTTC. Translation: CASSRRTQREQFF.